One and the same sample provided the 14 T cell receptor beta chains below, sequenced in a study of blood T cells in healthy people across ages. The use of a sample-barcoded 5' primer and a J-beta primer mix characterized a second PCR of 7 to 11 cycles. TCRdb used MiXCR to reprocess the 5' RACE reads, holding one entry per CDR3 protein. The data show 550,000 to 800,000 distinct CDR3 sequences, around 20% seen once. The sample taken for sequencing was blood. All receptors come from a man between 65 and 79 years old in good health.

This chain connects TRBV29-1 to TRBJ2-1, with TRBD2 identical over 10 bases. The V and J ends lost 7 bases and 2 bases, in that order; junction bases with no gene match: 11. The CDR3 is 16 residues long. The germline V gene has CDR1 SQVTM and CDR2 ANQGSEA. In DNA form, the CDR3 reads TGCAGCGGGGAGACTAGCGGGTATTTGACCTACAATGAGCAGTTCTTC. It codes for CSGETSGYLTYNEQFF.

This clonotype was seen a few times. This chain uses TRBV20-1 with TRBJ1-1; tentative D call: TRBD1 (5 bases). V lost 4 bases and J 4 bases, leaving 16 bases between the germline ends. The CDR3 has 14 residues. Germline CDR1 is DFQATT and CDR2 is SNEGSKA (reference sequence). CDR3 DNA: TGCAGTGCTACACGATCGTCGGGGGGCACTGAAGCTTTCTTT. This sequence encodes CSATRSSGGTEAFF.

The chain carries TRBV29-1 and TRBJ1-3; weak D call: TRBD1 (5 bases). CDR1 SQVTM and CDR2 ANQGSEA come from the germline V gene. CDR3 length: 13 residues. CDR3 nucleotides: TGCAGTGTCGGGGCGAACTCTGGAAACACCATATATTTT. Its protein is CSVGANSGNTIYF.

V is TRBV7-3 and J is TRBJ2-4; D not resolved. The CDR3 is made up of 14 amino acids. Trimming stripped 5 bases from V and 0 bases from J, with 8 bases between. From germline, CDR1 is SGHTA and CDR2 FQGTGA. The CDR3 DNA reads TGTGCCAGCAGCCTCATTCTAGCCAAAAACATTCAGTACTTC. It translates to CASSLILAKNIQYF.

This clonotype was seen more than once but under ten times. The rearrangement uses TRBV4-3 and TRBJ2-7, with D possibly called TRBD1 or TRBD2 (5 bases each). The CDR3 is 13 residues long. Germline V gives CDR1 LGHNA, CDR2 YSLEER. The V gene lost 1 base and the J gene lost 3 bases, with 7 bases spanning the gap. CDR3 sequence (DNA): TGCGCCAGCAGCCAAGGGGGGAACTACGAGCAGTACTTC. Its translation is CASSQGGNYEQYF.

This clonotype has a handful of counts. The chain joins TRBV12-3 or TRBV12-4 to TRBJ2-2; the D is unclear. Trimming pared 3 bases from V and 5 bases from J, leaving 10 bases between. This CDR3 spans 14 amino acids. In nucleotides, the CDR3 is TGTGCCAGCAGTTTGAAGGGATTTACCGGGGAGCTGTTTTTT. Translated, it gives CASSLKGFTGELFF.

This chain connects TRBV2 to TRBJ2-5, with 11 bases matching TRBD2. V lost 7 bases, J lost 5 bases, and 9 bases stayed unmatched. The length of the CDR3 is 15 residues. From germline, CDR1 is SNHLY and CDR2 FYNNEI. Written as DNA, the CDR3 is TGTGCCAGCAATCAACTAGCGGGAGTGTTGGAGACCCAGTACTTC. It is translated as CASNQLAGVLETQYF.

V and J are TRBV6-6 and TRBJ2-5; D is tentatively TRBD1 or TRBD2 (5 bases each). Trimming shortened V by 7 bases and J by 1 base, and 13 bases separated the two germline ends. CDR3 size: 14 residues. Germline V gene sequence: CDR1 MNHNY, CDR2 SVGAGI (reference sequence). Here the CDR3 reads CASNQQGTQETQYF. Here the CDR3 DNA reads TGTGCCAGCAATCAGCAAGGGACCCAAGAGACCCAGTACTTC.

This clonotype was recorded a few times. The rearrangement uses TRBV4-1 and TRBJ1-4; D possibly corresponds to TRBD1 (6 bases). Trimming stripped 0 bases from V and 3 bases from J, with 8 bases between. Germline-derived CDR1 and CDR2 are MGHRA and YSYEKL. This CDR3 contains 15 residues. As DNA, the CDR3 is TGCGCCAGCAGCCAAGAGGGGGCGTCTAATGAAAAACTGTTTTTT. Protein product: CASSQEGASNEKLFF.

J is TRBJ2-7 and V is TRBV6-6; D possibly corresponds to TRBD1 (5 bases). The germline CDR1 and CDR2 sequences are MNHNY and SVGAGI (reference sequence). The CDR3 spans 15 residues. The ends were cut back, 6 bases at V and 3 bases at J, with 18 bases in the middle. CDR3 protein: CASSASTTQGYEQYF. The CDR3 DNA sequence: TGTGCCAGCAGCGCTTCAACCACCCAGGGCTACGAGCAGTACTTC.

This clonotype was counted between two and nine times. This chain's CDR3 is CASRAKGGVYEQYF. The DNA for the CDR3 is TGTGCCAGCAGGGCCAAGGGGGGGGTCTACGAGCAGTACTTC. The genes are TRBV13 and TRBJ2-7; D perhaps matches TRBD2 (7 bases). V was trimmed by 6 bases and J by 3 bases, leaving 15 bases between them. This CDR3 comprises 14 residues. Germline V lookup: CDR1 PRHDT, CDR2 FYEKMQ (reference sequence).

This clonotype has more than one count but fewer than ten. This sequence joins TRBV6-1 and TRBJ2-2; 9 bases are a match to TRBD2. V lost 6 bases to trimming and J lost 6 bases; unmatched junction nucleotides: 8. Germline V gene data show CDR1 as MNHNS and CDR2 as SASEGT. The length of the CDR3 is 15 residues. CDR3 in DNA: TGTGCCAGCAGGACCTTAGCGGGAGTGGCCGGGGAGCTGTTTTTT. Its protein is CASRTLAGVAGELFF.

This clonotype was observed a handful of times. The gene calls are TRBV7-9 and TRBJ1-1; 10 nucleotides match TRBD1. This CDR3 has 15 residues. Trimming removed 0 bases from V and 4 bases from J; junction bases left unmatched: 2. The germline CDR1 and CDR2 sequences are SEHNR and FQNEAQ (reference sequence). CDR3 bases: TGTGCCAGCAGCTTAGCGACAGGGGGCCCCACTGAAGCTTTCTTT. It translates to CASSLATGGPTEAFF.

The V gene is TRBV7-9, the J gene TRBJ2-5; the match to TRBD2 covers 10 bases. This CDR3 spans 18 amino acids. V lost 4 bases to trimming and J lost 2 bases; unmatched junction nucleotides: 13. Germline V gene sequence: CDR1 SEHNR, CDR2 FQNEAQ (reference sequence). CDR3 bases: TGTGCCAGCAGCTCCCGGACTAGCGGCGTAGGCTCTCAAGAGACCCAGTACTTC. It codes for CASSSRTSGVGSQETQYF.